This T cell receptor beta chain was identified during a study of cytomegalovirus exposure and HLA in healthy donors. Study-wide findings and caveats: An analysis that came later showed most CMV-associated TCR beta chains appearing HLA-restricted. Previously analyzed data showed that most TCR beta V segments were productive at a frequency of about 90% or about 30%.

The PCR ran on 60 Vbeta and 13 Jbeta primers. Sequenced by immunoSEQ multiplex PCR; TCRdb stores in-frame clones only, minus some. Of around 130,000 clones listed, around 77% are singletons. Germline CDR1 and CDR2: MDHEN and SYDVKM. This CDR3 is 13 amino acids long. After removal of 4 bases from V and 6 bases from J, the junction contained 5 bases not matched to a gene. Remarks on this clone: Its antigen is unknown.

The gene calls are TRBV28 and TRBJ1-2; 7 nucleotides agree with TRBD1. The sequence was collected from a woman aged 60-70 years in good health and CMV-seronegative. The specimen sequenced was PBMCs. The CDR3 nucleotides read TGTGCCAGCAGTTATCTCACAGGGGATGGCTACACCTTC. It codes for CASSYLTGDGYTF.